These 9 T cell receptor beta chains were all obtained from the same sample, sequenced in a study of breast tumors, draining lymph nodes, adjacent tissues. Each CDR3 protein is one row after TCRdb ran MiXCR on the multiplex PCR reads. Of some 150,000 distinct CDR3 sequences listed, around 33% are singletons. Samples came from axillary lymph nodes draining the breast cancer. Sequenced sample: axillary lymph node tissue. These receptors came from a female donor with breast cancer. Some clones in this sample may be carry-over from other donors' samples.

The chain links TRBV5-6 to TRBJ1-4; 9 nucleotides agree with TRBD1. The CDR3 is 15 residues long. V trimming: 4 bases; J trimming: 8 bases; junction bases outside the gene matches: 9. CDR1 is SGHDT and CDR2 is YYEEEE in the germline V gene. The DNA for the CDR3 is TGTGCCAGCAGCAGGCCGGGACAGGGAGCCGAAAAACTGTTTTTT. The encoded protein is CASSRPGQGAEKLFF.

This clonotype has ten or more counts. This chain connects TRBV6-2 or TRBV6-3 to TRBJ2-7; 7 nucleotides align to TRBD1. Per the germline V gene, CDR1 is MNHEY and CDR2 is SVGEGT. This CDR3 region has 15 residues. J gave up 3 bases and V 6 bases, and 11 bases lay outside the gene matches. The CDR3 spells CASRPYYRGDYEQYF. For the CDR3, the DNA is TGTGCCAGCAGACCGTACTACAGGGGAGACTACGAGCAGTACTTC.

This clonotype was recorded many times. The gene calls are TRBV30 and TRBJ1-2, with D maybe TRBD1 (5 bases). CDR3 length: 14 amino acids. V gave up 4 bases and J gave up 6 bases, with 18 bases separating them. Per germline, CDR1 GTSNPN and CDR2 SVGIG (reference sequence). The CDR3 nucleotides read TGTGCCTGGACAAGGTGGGCAGGGTACGATGGCTACACCTTC. Translation gives CAWTRWAGYDGYTF. The variable domain in full, completed from reference TRBV30 and TRBJ1-2, reads SQTIHQWPATLVQPVGSPLSLECTVEGTSNPNLYWYRQAAGRGLQLLFYSVGIGQISSEVPQNLSASRPQDRQFILSSKKLLLSDSGFYLCAWTRWAGYDGYTFGSGTRLTVV.

This clonotype appeared a few times. A much larger clone lies a single base off, so this may be a read error. The chain couples TRBV20-1 to TRBJ2-3; D gene unclear. There are 12 residues in the CDR3. Per germline, CDR1 DFQATT and CDR2 SNEGSKA (reference sequence). DNA of the CDR3: TGCAGTGCTAGAGAGTCTGCAGATACGCCGTATTTT. Its protein is CSARESADTPYF.

This clonotype came up many times. V is TRBV7-6 and J is TRBJ1-4; D ambiguous. Looked up from germline, CDR1 is SGHVS and CDR2 is FNYEAQ. CDR3 length: 14 residues. Trimming took 1 base from V and 7 from J, leaving 10 bases between them. The CDR3 DNA follows: TGTGCCAGCAGCTTAGGTAAAGGCGGTGAAAAACTGTTTTTT. It translates to CASSLGKGGEKLFF.

V usage is TRBV29-1 and J usage is TRBJ2-7, with 8 positions matching TRBD1. This CDR3 has 13 amino acids. Trimming took 4 bases from V and 1 from J; bases not matched to a gene: 3. The germline CDR1 and CDR2 sequences are SQVTM and ANQGSEA. The CDR3 here is CSVADRVSYEQYF. The DNA for the CDR3 is TGCAGCGTTGCGGACAGGGTGTCCTACGAGCAGTACTTC.

This clonotype was observed at least ten times. The CDR3 nucleotides read TGTGCCAGTAGACAGGGGCCCCTACTCAATCAGCCCCAGCATTTT. Amino acid sequence: CASRQGPLLNQPQHF. This sequence joins TRBV2 and TRBJ1-5; 8 bases fit TRBD1. Trimming at V came to 9 bases and at J to 3 bases, leaving 10 bases not matched to a gene. This CDR3 has 15 residues. The germline gives CDR1 SNHLY, CDR2 FYNNEI.

This clonotype was picked up many times. V usage is TRBV27 and J usage is TRBJ1-5; D unresolved. Germline V gives CDR1 MNHEY, CDR2 SMNVEV (reference sequence). V lost 2 bases, J lost 4 bases, and 6 bases lay in between. The CDR3 covers 13 residues. The CDR3 spells CASSLTENQPQHF. The DNA of the CDR3 is TGTGCCAGCAGTTTAACAGAAAATCAGCCCCAGCATTTT.

This clonotype was recorded many times. The J gene is TRBJ1-2, the V gene TRBV28; TRBD1 might be the D (6 bases). The V and J ends lost 5 bases and 4 bases respectively, with 14 bases between them. CDR1 is MDHEN, CDR2 SYDVKM, per germline. The CDR3 contains 14 residues. In DNA, the CDR3 is TGTGCCAGCAGTGATCCTGACAGGTCCTATGGCTACACCTTC. This translates into CASSDPDRSYGYTF.